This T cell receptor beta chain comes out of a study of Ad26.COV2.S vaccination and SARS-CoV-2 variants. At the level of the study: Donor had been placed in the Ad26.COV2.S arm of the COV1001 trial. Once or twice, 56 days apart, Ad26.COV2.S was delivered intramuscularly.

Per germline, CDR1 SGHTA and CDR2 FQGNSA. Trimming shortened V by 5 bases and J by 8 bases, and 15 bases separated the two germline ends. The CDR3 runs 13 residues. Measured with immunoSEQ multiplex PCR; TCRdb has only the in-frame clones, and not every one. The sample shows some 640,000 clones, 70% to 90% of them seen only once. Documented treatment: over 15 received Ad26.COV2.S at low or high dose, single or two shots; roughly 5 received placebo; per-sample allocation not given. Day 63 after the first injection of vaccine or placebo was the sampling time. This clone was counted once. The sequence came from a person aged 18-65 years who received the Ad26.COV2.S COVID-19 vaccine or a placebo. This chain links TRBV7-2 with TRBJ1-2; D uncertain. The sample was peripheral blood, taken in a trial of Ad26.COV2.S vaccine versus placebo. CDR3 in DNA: TGTGCCAGCAGCGCGACACGGGGTGAGGGCTACACCTTC. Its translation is CASSATRGEGYTF.